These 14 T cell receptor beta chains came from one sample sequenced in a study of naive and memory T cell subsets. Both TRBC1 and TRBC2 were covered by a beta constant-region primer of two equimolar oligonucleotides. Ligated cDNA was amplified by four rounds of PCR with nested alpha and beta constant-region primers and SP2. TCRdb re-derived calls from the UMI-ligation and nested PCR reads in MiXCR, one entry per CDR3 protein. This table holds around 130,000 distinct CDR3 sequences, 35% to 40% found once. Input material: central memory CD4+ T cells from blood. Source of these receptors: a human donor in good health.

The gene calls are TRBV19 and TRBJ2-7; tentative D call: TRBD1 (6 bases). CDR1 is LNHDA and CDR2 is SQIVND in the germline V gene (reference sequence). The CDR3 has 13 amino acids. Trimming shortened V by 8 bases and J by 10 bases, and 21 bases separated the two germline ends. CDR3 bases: TGTGCCAGTTCCTCACGTGGACAGCTCAACCAGTACTTC. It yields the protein CASSSRGQLNQYF. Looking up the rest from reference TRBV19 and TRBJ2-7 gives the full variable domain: DGGITQSPKYLFRKEGQNVTLSCEQNLNHDAMYWYRQDPGQGLRLIYYSQIVNDFQKGDIAEGYSVSREKKESFPLTVTSAQKNPTAFYLCASSSRGQLNQYFGPGTRLTVT.

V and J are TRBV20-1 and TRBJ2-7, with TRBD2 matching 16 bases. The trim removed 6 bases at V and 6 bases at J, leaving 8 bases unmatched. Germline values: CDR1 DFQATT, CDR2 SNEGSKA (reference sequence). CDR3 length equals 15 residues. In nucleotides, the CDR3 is TGCAGTGCCGGGACTAGCGGGAGGGCCCTCAGCGAGCAGTACTTC. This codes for CSAGTSGRALSEQYF.

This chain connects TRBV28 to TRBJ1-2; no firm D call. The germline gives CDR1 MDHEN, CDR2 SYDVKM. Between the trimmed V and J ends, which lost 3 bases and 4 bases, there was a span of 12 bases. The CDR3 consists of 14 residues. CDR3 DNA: TGTGCCAGCAGTTTTCCCACTGGGCCCTATGGCTACACCTTC. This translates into CASSFPTGPYGYTF.

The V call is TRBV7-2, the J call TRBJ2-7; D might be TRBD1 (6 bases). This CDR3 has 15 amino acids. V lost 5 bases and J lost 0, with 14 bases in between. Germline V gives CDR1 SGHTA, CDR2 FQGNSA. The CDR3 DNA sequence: TGTGCCAGCAGCCCTAGACAGGACAGCTCCTACGAGCAGTACTTC. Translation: CASSPRQDSSYEQYF.

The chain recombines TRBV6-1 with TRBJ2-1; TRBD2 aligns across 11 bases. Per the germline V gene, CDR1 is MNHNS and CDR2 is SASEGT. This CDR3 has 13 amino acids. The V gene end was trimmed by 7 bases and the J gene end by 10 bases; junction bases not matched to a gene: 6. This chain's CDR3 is CASTSGRIGEQFF. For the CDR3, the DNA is TGTGCCAGCACTAGCGGGAGGATTGGGGAGCAGTTCTTC.

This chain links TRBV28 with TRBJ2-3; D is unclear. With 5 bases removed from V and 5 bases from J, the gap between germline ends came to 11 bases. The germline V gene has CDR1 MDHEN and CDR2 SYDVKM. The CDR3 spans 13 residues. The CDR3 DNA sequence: TGTGCCAGCAGTCCTCCGCACGGAGATACGCAGTATTTT. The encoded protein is CASSPPHGDTQYF. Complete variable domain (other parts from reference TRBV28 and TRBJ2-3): DVKVTQSSRYLVKRTGEKVFLECVQDMDHENMFWYRQDPGLGLRLIYFSYDVKMKEKGDIPEGYSVSREKKERFSLILESASTNQTSMYLCASSPPHGDTQYFGPGTRLTVL.

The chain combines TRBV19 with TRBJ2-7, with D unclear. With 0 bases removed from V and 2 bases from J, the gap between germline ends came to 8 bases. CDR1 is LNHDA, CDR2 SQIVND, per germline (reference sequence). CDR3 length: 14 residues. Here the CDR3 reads CASSIEDGAYEQYF. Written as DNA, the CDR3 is TGTGCCAGTAGTATAGAAGACGGAGCCTACGAGCAGTACTTC.

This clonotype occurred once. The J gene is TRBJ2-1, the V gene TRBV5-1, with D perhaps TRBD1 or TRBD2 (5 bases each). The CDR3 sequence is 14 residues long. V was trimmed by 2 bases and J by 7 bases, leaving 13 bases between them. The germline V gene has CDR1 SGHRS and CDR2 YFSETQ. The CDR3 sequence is CASSLGDPGNEQFF. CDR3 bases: TGCGCCAGCAGCTTAGGGGACCCGGGTAATGAGCAGTTCTTC.

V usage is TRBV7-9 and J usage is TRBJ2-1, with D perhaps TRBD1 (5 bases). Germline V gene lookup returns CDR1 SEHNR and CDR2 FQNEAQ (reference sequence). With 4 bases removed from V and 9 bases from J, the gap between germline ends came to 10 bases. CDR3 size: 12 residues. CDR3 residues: CASSSIRGEQFF. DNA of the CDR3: TGTGCCAGCAGCTCCATAAGGGGTGAGCAGTTCTTC.

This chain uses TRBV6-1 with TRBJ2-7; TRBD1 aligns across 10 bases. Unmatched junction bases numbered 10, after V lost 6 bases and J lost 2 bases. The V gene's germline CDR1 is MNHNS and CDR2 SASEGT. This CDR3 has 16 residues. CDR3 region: CASRLGSGTGAYEQYF. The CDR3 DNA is TGTGCCAGCAGGCTCGGGTCCGGGACAGGGGCCTACGAGCAGTACTTC.

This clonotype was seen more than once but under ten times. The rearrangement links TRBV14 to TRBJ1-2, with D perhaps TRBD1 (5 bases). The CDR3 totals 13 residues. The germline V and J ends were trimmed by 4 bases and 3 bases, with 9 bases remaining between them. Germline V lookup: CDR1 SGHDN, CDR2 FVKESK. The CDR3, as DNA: TGTGCCAGCAGCCTACAGGTCGACTATGGCTACACCTTC. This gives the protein CASSLQVDYGYTF.

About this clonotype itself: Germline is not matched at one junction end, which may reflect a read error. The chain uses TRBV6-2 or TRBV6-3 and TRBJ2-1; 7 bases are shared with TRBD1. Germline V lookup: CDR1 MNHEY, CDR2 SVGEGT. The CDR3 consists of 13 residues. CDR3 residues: CASSQTGYSEQFF. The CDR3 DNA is TGTGCCAGCAGCCAGACAGGGTACAGTGAGCAGTTCTTC.

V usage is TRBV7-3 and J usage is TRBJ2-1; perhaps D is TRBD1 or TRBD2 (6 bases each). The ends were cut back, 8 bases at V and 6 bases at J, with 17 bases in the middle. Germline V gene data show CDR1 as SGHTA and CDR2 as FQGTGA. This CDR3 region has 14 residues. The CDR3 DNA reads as TGTGCCAGCGCGATGGGGGGCGCATCCAATGAGCAGTTCTTC. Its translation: CASAMGGASNEQFF.

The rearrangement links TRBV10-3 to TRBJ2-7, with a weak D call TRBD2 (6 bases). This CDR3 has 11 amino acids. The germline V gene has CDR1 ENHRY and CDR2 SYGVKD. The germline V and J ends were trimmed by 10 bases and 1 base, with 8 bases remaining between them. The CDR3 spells CATGGSYEQYF. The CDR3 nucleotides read TGTGCCACTGGAGGGTCCTACGAGCAGTACTTC.